What follows is one TCR beta chain and its context. These data originate in a study of blood T cell repertoires in COVID-19. Assay: immunoSEQ multiplex PCR; the TCRdb copy retains only in-frame clones and omits some. This table has about 130,000 clones, just under 85% appearing once. The sequence was obtained from a woman aged 80 or older with acute or convalescent COVID-19. What was sequenced was peripheral blood.

CDR3 bases: TGTGCCAGCAGTTCGGAGGGCCCTTACGAGCAGTACTTC. It specifies CASSSEGPYEQYF. V gene TRBV12-3 or TRBV12-4 combines with J gene TRBJ2-7; maybe TRBD2 (6 bases). V was trimmed by 4 bases and J by 4 bases, leaving 11 bases between them. This CDR3 region has 13 residues.